This T cell receptor (beta chain) was recorded in a study of molecular identifiers for immune sequencing clone quantification (dated by TCRdb to the late 2010s). Turning to the overall study: For a replicate experiment, RNA from roughly 18,000 or 92,000 naive CD8 T cells was divided into five aliquots, of which four were sequenced. The study was a methods study using CD8 T cells to benchmark molecular-identifier clustering-based TCR repertoire sequencing (MIDCIRS) and TCR RNA copy counting. Broader findings and caveats from the paper: In CMV-specific effector cells, clones with more than 20 RNA copies accounted for over 98% of molecules, whereas in naive cells such clones accounted for under 1%. The naive libraries included spiked-in Jurkat TCR RNA (roughly 11 copies' worth), and this RNA is not part of the donor repertoire. When barcode sub-clustering was omitted, TCR diversity was inflated by chimeric consensus sequences, with chimeras reaching as high as 47%. Highly expanded clone sizes could be underestimated if identical TCR molecules share a barcode. Spiked-in Jurkat TCR RNA equivalent to a single cell was reported to be detectable even among 850,000 to 1,000,000 naive CD8 T cells. Modeling estimated roughly 3 recovered TCR RNA copies per cell, compared with about 10 by digital PCR, which implies around 33% capture efficiency.

Library preparation was by PCR. Sequencer: NextSeq 500. Preparation of bulk TCR libraries followed a previously described approach, with the TCR primers listed in Table S5. Purification of total RNA was performed with the Qiagen AllPrep DNA/RNA kit. Before any analysis, reads coming from multiple sequencing runs of the same library were combined into one pool. In the authors' own workflow: Only reads with exact TCR constant sequence were kept, trimmed to 150 nt, and grouped by their 12-nt molecular barcodes. Within each barcode group, reads were sub-clustered at a 15% Levenshtein threshold, and quality-weighted consensus sequences were built per RNA molecule. Non-functional sequences were excluded, and lower-count sequences lying one edit away from another sequence were also excluded. Barcode sub-clusters with fewer than 20% of the maximum read count were removed, based on fitting two negative binomial distributions. TCRdb reanalyzed the raw reads on its own, using fastp at Q25 for trimming and MiXCR for clone calling, and kept in-frame beta chains. Duplicate CDR3 protein sequences are folded into a single record with the most common DNA and genes. In this record, the V and J calls reflect TCRdb's handling and not the investigators' own analysis. This sample lists 490,000 or so distinct CDR3 sequences; less than 30% were detected once. 0.76% of the sample lies in the top ten.

This clonotype has just a few counts. Its target antigen remains unknown. Per-base quality was not reported, and no clone a single base away is much larger than it. The CDR3, from cysteine to phenylalanine, totals 16 residues. The only DNA kept is the CDR3, 48 bases in frame from the first base. Here V drops 1 base and J drops 3 bases, and the junction holds 5 bases not matched to any gene. Reading the germline V gene gives CDR1 SGHVS and CDR2 FNYEAQ. Libraries of naive CD8 T cells were built from approximately 22,000 to 940,000 sorted cells, with 10%, 30% or 50% of the purified RNA used. On a BD FACSAria II, naive CD8 T cells were FACS-sorted as CD8+CD4-CCR7+CD45RA+ and collected into RLT Plus buffer. To test detection sensitivity, Jurkat RNA equivalent to more than 9 TCR copies was spiked into samples of about 18,000-1,000,000 naive CD8 T cells. CD8 T cells were enriched with RosetteSep CD8+ T Cell Enrichment Cocktail and Ficoll-Paque, followed by ACK red cell lysis.

This clonotype originated in a human donor in good health. Some libraries in this study had Jurkat cell RNA spiked in. The rearranged segments are TRBV7-6 and TRBJ2-5; TRBD2 agrees with 10 junctional bases. The sample comprised naive CD8+ T cells from blood, with Jurkat cell RNA spiked in. The label giving this sample's cell subset or site can be read as: FACS-sorted CD8+CD4-CCR7+CD45RA+ naive T cells. The bases read TGTGCCAGCAGCTTAGTGCTTAGCGGGGGGAAAGAGACCCAGTACTTC. Its translation is CASSLVLSGGKETQYF.